The clone carrying this TCR beta chain was detected ten times or more. The target antigen is unknown. This sample stems from a study of T-cell memory formation after mild COVID-19. About the research overall: TCR clusters were mostly donor specific. Regarding the study as a whole: CD4+ clones that contracted lay mainly in CM and EM; CD8+ ones lay in EMRA. Some SARS-CoV-2-responding clones were already detected in memory before infection.

Using its own MiXCR run on the 5' RACE reads, TCRdb lists one record per CDR3 protein. The sample has around 25,000 distinct CDR3 sequences; roughly 7.4% are singletons. Germline V gives CDR1 SGHAT, CDR2 FQDESV (reference sequence). With 5 bases removed from V and 1 base from J, the gap between germline ends came to 15 bases. This CDR3 comprises 17 residues. The receptor comes from an adult woman who had mild COVID-19 (a few samples of this study predate the infection). Cell type and time point are not known. The chain recombines TRBV11-1 with TRBJ2-6; the D gene is possibly TRBD1 (6 bases). The sequencing input was PBMCs or a T cell subset sorted from them (not recorded which). CDR3 sequence: CASSTSDSSSGANVLTF. CDR3 DNA sequence: TGTGCCAGCAGCACGTCGGACAGTTCTTCTGGGGCCAACGTCCTGACTTTC.